Listed below are T cell receptor beta chains from one sample, sequenced in a study of multiple sclerosis patients with progressive multifocal leukoencephalopathy. Profiled with immunoSEQ multiplex PCR; TCRdb holds only in-frame clones, not every one. The sample holds under 30,000 clones, 89% seen once. The source material was PBMCs, sampled from a patient treated with natalizumab. The receptors were sampled from a human donor with multiple sclerosis. The CDR3 runs from the conserved cysteine through the conserved F or W. The D gene is left open where the match is weak. The size entry is marked missing in some rows and otherwise reads once, few, many or a size class.

TRBJ2-1 | - | TRBV7-9 | - | CASSPQTANEQFF | TGTGCCAGCAGCCCCCAGACAGCGAATGAGCAGTTCTTC
TRBJ2-4 | few | TRBV5-6 | - | CASSPTSFVAVGDIQYF | TGTGCCAGCAGCCCCACCAGTTTCGTAGCCGTGGGGGACATTCAGTACTTC
TRBJ2-7 | - | TRBV7-6 | TRBD2 | CASSLELAGAYEQYF | TGTGCCAGCAGCTTAGAACTAGCGGGAGCCTACGAGCAGTACTTC
TRBJ2-1 | - | TRBV7-7 | - | CASSLEGRGEQFF | TGTGCTAGCAGCTTAGAAGGTCGTGGTGAGCAGTTCTTC
TRBJ1-1 | - | TRBV18 | TRBD1 | CASSPRQGAFTEAFF | TGTGCCAGCTCACCAAGACAGGGGGCGTTCACTGAAGCTTTCTTT
TRBJ2-1 | - | TRBV28 | TRBD2 | CASIRAGGYNEQFF | TGTGCCAGCATTCGAGCGGGAGGGTACAATGAGCAGTTCTTC
TRBJ1-1 | - | TRBV9 | - | CASSVAPGEPLQAFF | TGTGCCAGCAGCGTAGCGCCAGGGGAACCCCTTCAAGCTTTCTTT
TRBJ1-5 | - | TRBV28 | - | CASSPHQAAGRQPQHF | TGTGCCAGCAGTCCCCACCAGGCCGCTGGAAGGCAGCCCCAGCATTTT
TRBJ1-1 | - | TRBV9 | - | CASSPDALRNTEAFF | TGTGCCAGCAGCCCTGACGCTCTCAGGAACACTGAAGCTTTCTTT
TRBJ2-7 | once | TRBV7-6 | - | CASSLWTTSSYEQYF | TGTGCCAGCAGCTTATGGACGACCAGCTCCTACGAGCAGTACTTC